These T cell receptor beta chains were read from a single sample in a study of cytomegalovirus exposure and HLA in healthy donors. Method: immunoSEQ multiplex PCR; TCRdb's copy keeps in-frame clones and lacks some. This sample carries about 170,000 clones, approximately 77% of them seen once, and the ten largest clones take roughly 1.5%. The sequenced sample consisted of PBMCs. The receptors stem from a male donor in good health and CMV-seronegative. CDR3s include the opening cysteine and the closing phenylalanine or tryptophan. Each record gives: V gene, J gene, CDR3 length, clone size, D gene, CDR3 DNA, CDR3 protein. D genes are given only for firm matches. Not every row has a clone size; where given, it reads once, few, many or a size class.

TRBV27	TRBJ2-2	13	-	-	TGTGCCAGCAGTTTACCCGCTAGCGGGGAGCTGTTTTTT	CASSLPASGELFF
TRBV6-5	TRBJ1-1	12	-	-	TGTGCCAGCGTCGGGAACCAGGCTGAAGCTTTCTTT	CASVGNQAEAFF
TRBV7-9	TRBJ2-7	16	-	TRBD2	TGTGCCAGCAGCCGGGAGGGCGGGCTTAAAATGCGCGAGCAGTACTTC	CASSREGGLKMREQYF
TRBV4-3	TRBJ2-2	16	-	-	TGCGCCAGCAGCCAAGTAGCAGGGTCTAACACCGGGGAGCTGTTTTTT	CASSQVAGSNTGELFF
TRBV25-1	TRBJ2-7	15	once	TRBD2	TGTGCCAGCAGTTCGGGACTAGCGGGACTCAACGAGCAGTACTTC	CASSSGLAGLNEQYF
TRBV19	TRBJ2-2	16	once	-	TGTGCCAGTAGTGCAAGGACAGAAATCCTCACCGGGGAGCTGTTTTTT	CASSARTEILTGELFF
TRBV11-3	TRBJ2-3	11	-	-	TGTGCCAGCAGCGGGGGGGATACGCAGTATTTT	CASSGGDTQYF
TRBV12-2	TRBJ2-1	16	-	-	TGTGCAAGTCGCTTAGCCGGGACAGGGGCCTACAATGAGCAGTTCTTC	CASRLAGTGAYNEQFF
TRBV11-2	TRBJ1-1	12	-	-	TGTGCCAGCAGCTTACCGGGGGCTGAAGCTTTCTTT	CASSLPGAEAFF
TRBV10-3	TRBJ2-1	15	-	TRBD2	TGTGCCATCAGTGCGCGACTAGCGGAGTACAATGAGCAGTTCTTC	CAISARLAEYNEQFF
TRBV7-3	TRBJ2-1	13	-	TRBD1	TGTGCCAGCAGCGGACAGGGCCACAATGAGCAGTTCTTC	CASSGQGHNEQFF
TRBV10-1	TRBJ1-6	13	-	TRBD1	TGCGCCACCGCGGACAGGGGCAATTCACCCCTCCACTTT	CATADRGNSPLHF
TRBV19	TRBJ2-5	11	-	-	TGTGCCAGTAGTGCTAAAGAGACCCAGTACTTC	CASSAKETQYF
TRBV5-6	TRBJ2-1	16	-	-	TGTGCCAGCAGCTGGACCGGGGGGCCCACCTTGTGGGAGCAGTTCTTC	CASSWTGGPTLWEQFF
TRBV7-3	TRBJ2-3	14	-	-	TGTGCCAGCAGCTTAGGGCTGAGCACAGATACGCAGTATTTT	CASSLGLSTDTQYF
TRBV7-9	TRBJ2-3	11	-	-	TGTGCCAGAATCCACAGGGATACGCAGTATTTT	CARIHRDTQYF
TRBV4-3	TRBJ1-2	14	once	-	TGCGCCAGCAGCCAAGTCCCAGGGTCGGATGGCTACACCTTC	CASSQVPGSDGYTF
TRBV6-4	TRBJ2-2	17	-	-	TGTGCCAGCAGTGAAGTTTCCGCACAGACGAACACCGGGGAGCTGTTTTTT	CASSEVSAQTNTGELFF
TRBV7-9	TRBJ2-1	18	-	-	TGTGCCAGCACCACGACGGAGCCAGCGCAAAGCTCCTACAATGAGCAGTTCTTC	CASTTTEPAQSSYNEQFF
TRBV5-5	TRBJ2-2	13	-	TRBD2	TGTGCCAGCAGGCGGGAGCTCACCGGGGAGCTGTTTTTT	CASRRELTGELFF
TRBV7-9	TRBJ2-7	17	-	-	TGTGCCAGCAGCTTCGGCCAAAGGAGAGAGGCCCTCTACGAGCAGTACTTC	CASSFGQRREALYEQYF
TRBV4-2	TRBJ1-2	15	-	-	TGTGCCAGCAGCCAAGGGACAGAGCCTAACTATGGCTACACCTTC	CASSQGTEPNYGYTF
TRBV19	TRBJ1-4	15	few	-	TGTGCCAGTAGCCGGGGTCGGGGGAAGATGGAAAAACTGTTTTTT	CASSRGRGKMEKLFF
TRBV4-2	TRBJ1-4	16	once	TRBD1	TGTGCCAGCAGCCAAGGGTCTGGACAGGGCCGGGAAAAACTGTTTTTT	CASSQGSGQGREKLFF
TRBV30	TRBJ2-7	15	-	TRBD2	TGTGCCTGGCCCGGCTCGGGACTAGCCTCCTACGAGCAGTACTTC	CAWPGSGLASYEQYF
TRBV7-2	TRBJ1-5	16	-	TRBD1	TGTGCCAGCAGCTTAACGGGCCGACAGGGCGACCAGCCCCAGCATTTT	CASSLTGRQGDQPQHF
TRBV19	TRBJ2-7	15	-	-	TGTGCCAGTAGTACCGGACACCAAAGTACCTACGAGCAGTACTTC	CASSTGHQSTYEQYF
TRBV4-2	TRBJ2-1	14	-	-	TGTGCCAGCAGCCAAGATTTCCCTCACAATGAGCAGTTCTTC	CASSQDFPHNEQFF
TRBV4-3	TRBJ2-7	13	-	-	TGCGCCAGCAGCCAAGGTGTTATCTACGAGCAGTACTTC	CASSQGVIYEQYF
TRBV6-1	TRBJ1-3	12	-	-	TGTGCCAGCAGATCCGAGGGAAACACCATATATTTT	CASRSEGNTIYF
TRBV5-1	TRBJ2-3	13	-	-	TGCGCCAGCGGGGGGGGGCGCACAGATACGCAGTATTTT	CASGGGRTDTQYF
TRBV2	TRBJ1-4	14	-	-	TGTGCCAGCAGCGCCGGGACACCGAATGAAAAACTGTTTTTT	CASSAGTPNEKLFF
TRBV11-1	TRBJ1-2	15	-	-	TGTGCCAGCAGCCCAGGGGAAACAGGGAGTCAAGGCTACACCTTC	CASSPGETGSQGYTF
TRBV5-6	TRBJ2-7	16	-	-	TGTGCCAGCAGCTTGGAGGCGGCTGCCCCACCCTACGAGCAGTACTTC	CASSLEAAAPPYEQYF
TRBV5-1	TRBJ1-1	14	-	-	TGCGCCAGCAGCTGGGATCGGGGGAACACTGAAGCTTTCTTT	CASSWDRGNTEAFF
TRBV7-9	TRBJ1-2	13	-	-	TGTGCCAGCAGCTCGGACGGGATTGACGGCTACACCTTC	CASSSDGIDGYTF
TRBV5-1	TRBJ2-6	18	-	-	TGCGCCAGCAGCTTACAGGGCATCGGTGCCTCTGGGGCCAACGTCCTGACTTTC	CASSLQGIGASGANVLTF
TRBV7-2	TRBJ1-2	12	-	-	TGTGCCAGCAGACCGTGGACAGATGGCTACACCTTC	CASRPWTDGYTF
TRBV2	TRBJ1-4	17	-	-	TGTGCCAGCTCCCCCGAGAGCCTGCGGATTGCTAATGAAAAACTGTTTTTT	CASSPESLRIANEKLFF
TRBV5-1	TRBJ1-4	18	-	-	TGCGCCAGCAGCCCGAATCCGACAGAGCTGGTTGCTAATGAAAAACTGTTTTTT	CASSPNPTELVANEKLFF
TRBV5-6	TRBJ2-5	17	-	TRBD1	TGTGCCAGCAGCTTGGTTGGGGACAGGGGGCACCAAGAGACCCAGTACTTC	CASSLVGDRGHQETQYF
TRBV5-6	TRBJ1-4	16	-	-	TGTGCCAGCAGCTTGATGGGAGGAACAACTAATGAAAAACTGTTTTTT	CASSLMGGTTNEKLFF
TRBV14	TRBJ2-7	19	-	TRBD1	TGTGCCAGCAGCCAAGAATTCGGAGACAGGGGCCGTCTCTCCTACGAGCAGTACTTC	CASSQEFGDRGRLSYEQYF
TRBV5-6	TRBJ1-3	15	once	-	TGTGCCAGCAGCTTTAGTTACAGATCTGGAAACACCATATATTTT	CASSFSYRSGNTIYF